This TCR beta chain is drawn from a study of Ad26.COV2.S vaccination and SARS-CoV-2 variants. The wider study: The Ad26.COV2.S arm of the COV1001 trial was where the donor was placed.

Treatment denoted: approximately 18 received Ad26.COV2.S at low or high dose, single or two shots; roughly five received placebo; per-sample allocation not given. Specimen acquisition occurred on day 63 following the initial vaccine or placebo injection. Immunization relied on an Ad26 vector, which expressed Wuhan-strain SARS-CoV-2 spike. In germline, CDR1 is MDHEN, CDR2 SYDVKM. V lost 8 bases and J lost 8, with 15 bases in between. This CDR3 has 13 residues. Using immunoSEQ multiplex PCR, the repertoire was profiled, and TCRdb retains in-frame clones only, with some absent. In the table there are around 300,000 clones, 85% to 90% of which are singletons.

The receptor's source is a person aged 18-60 years who received the Ad26.COV2.S COVID-19 vaccine or a placebo. The chain joins TRBV28 to TRBJ1-4, with D perhaps matching TRBD1 (6 bases). This sample comprised peripheral blood, obtained in a trial of Ad26.COV2.S vaccine versus placebo. The CDR3 region has the DNA TGTGCCAGCCATCCCGGGACAAACGAAAAACTGTTTTTT. Translating gives CASHPGTNEKLFF.